Below are 16 T cell receptor beta chains sequenced from a single sample in a study of blood T cells in healthy people across ages. The use of a sample-barcoded 5' primer and a J-beta primer mix characterized a second PCR of roughly 6 to 11 cycles. In TCRdb, the 5' RACE reads were re-called with MiXCR into one record per CDR3 protein. This repertoire shows around 1,500,000 distinct CDR3 sequences, around 39% found once; its top ten account for 6.5% to 10%. The specimen sequenced was blood. These receptors were taken from a woman under 30 in good health.

This clonotype has just one count. This chain uses TRBV4-1 with TRBJ1-5, with a possible D match to TRBD1 (6 bases). CDR1 is MGHRA, CDR2 YSYEKL, per germline. Trimming pared 0 bases from V and 0 bases from J, leaving 12 bases between. This CDR3 comprises 17 residues. Here the CDR3 reads CASSQEAAGASNQPQHF. The CDR3 nucleotides read TGCGCCAGCAGCCAAGAGGCGGCAGGGGCTAGCAATCAGCCCCAGCATTTT.

V usage is TRBV10-3 and J usage is TRBJ2-1; weak D call: TRBD2 (6 bases). The V end lost 8 bases, the J end lost 5 bases, and 19 bases lay between the germline ends. The CDR3 covers 15 residues. Germline CDR1 reads ENHRY; CDR2 reads SYGVKD. CDR3 sequence: CAIGGSATGDNEQFF. Here the CDR3 DNA reads TGTGCCATCGGGGGGTCGGCCACTGGAGACAATGAGCAGTTCTTC.

V gene TRBV4-1 combines with J gene TRBJ2-1; D ambiguous. Germline V gene data show CDR1 as MGHRA and CDR2 as YSYEKL. V was pared by 3 bases and J by 5 bases, with 11 bases between. The CDR3 sequence is 14 residues long. The CDR3 bases are TGCGCCAGCAGCCACGTGGGCCGGCACAATGAGCAGTTCTTC. Protein: CASSHVGRHNEQFF.

The chain recombines TRBV6-5 with TRBJ2-4; no clear D. V lost 6 bases and J 8 bases, leaving 11 bases between the germline ends. CDR3 length: 12 residues. From germline, CDR1 is MNHEY and CDR2 SVGAGI. CDR3 nucleotide sequence: TGTGCCAGCAGGGGAACCGGGTACATTCAGTACTTC. Its translation: CASRGTGYIQYF.

The genes are TRBV25-1 and TRBJ1-1, with D hard to call. The V end was cut by 8 bases, the J end by 1 base, with 14 bases between. Germline V lookup: CDR1 MGHDK, CDR2 SYGVNS. The length of the CDR3 is 14 residues. The chain's CDR3 is CASGPDIANTEAFF. The DNA of the CDR3 is TGTGCCAGCGGCCCTGACATCGCGAACACTGAAGCTTTCTTT.

This clonotype was seen just once. The junction does not match germline at one end; this may be a read error. The gene calls are TRBV6-5 and TRBJ2-1, with D hard to call. Germline V gene sequence: CDR1 MNHEY, CDR2 SVGAGI. The CDR3 sequence is 15 residues long. The CDR3 DNA reads as TGTGTCAGCAGTTACGGCGGAAGCTCCTACAATGAGCAGTTCTTC. The encoded protein is CVSSYGGSSYNEQFF.

This clonotype was seen a handful of times. The CDR3, as DNA: TGCAGTGCTAGAGGACTAGCGCTATCCTACAATGAGCAGTTCTTC. Protein: CSARGLALSYNEQFF. V is TRBV20-1 and J is TRBJ2-1, with TRBD2 matching 8 bases. Germline-derived CDR1 and CDR2 are DFQATT and SNEGSKA (reference sequence). V lost 1 base, J lost 1 base, and 3 bases stayed unmatched. CDR3 size: 15 residues.

This clonotype was recorded a few times. The V gene is TRBV5-4, the J gene TRBJ1-1; D unresolved. This CDR3 has 12 amino acids. V lost 5 bases and J lost 4, with 9 bases in between. Germline CDR1 and CDR2: SGHNT and YYREEE (reference sequence). CDR3 nucleotide sequence: TGTGCCAGCAGTCTTGAAAGCACTGAAGCTTTCTTT. Amino acids: CASSLESTEAFF.

Concerning this clonotype itself: Being one base from a much bigger clone, this may be a read error. The gene calls are TRBV29-1 and TRBJ2-2; D call uncertain. This CDR3 spans 11 amino acids. Germline assignment: CDR1 SQVTM and CDR2 ANQGSEA. V lost 5 bases and J lost 3, with 4 bases in between. The DNA of the CDR3 is TGCAGCGTTTGGGACACCGGGGAGCTGTTTTTT. This gives the protein CSVWDTGELFF.

The chain couples TRBV7-8 to TRBJ2-6; D remains ambiguous. CDR1 is SGHVS and CDR2 is FQNEAQ in the germline V gene. Trimming cost V 2 bases and J 8 bases, with 7 bases left between them. CDR3 length: 13 residues. CDR3 protein: CASSLPLPNVLTF. CDR3 coding DNA: TGTGCCAGCAGCTTACCACTCCCCAACGTCCTGACTTTC.

The chain couples TRBV9 to TRBJ1-1; 8 bases fit TRBD1. The junction had 7 bases not matched to a gene; V was cut back by 3 bases and J by 6 bases. CDR1 and CDR2 (germline): SGDLS, YYNGEE. The CDR3 has 14 residues. The CDR3 nucleotides are TGTGCCAGCAGCGGAGGACAGGGAGGGGCTGAAGCTTTCTTT. It translates to CASSGGQGGAEAFF.

This clonotype was observed a few times. V is TRBV11-2 and J is TRBJ2-5; 13 bases are a match to TRBD2. V dropped 1 base and J dropped 3; count of bases not matched to a gene: 5. Per the germline V gene, CDR1 is SGHAT and CDR2 is FQNNGV. The CDR3 runs 17 residues. The CDR3 region is CASSLVGTSGNKETQYF. In DNA form, the CDR3 reads TGTGCCAGCAGCTTAGTTGGGACTAGCGGGAACAAAGAGACCCAGTACTTC.

This chain links TRBV6-1 with TRBJ1-1; 7 bases are shared with TRBD1. The length of the CDR3 is 13 residues. CDR1 and CDR2 from the germline V gene are MNHNS and SASEGT. V shed 8 bases and J 3 bases; nucleotides not matched to a gene: 6. CDR3 DNA: TGTGCCAGCCGGACAGGTTCCCACACTGAAGCTTTCTTT. It codes for CASRTGSHTEAFF.

This clonotype came up many times. The genes are TRBV6-5 and TRBJ2-7, with 8 bases lining up with TRBD1. The CDR3 loop spans 14 amino acids. Germline V gives CDR1 MNHEY, CDR2 SVGAGI. V shed 4 bases, J shed 4 bases, and the junction held 6 bases outside the gene matches. The CDR3 spells CASSSYRGTYEQYF. The CDR3, as DNA: TGTGCCAGCAGTTCGTACAGGGGGACGTACGAGCAGTACTTC.

Of note for this clonotype: This clone may be a read error of a much larger clone one base away. V gene TRBV9 combines with J gene TRBJ2-7; the D gene is possibly TRBD2 (5 bases). The CDR3 totals 16 residues. The V end lost 3 bases, the J end lost 0 bases, and 16 bases lay between the germline ends. Looked up from germline, CDR1 is SGDLS and CDR2 is YYNGEE. The CDR3 coding sequence is TGTGCCAGCAGCGCAAGTACCGAGACTAACTCCTACGAGCAGTACTTC. Protein: CASSASTETNSYEQYF.

This clonotype was detected ten times or more. The chain links TRBV4-1 to TRBJ2-3; possible D gene TRBD1, 6 bases. Germline V gene sequence: CDR1 MGHRA, CDR2 YSYEKL. The germline V and J ends were trimmed by 1 base and 10 bases, with 12 bases remaining between them. The CDR3 has 13 amino acids. DNA for the CDR3: TGCGCCAGCAGCCAAGTACAGGGAGAATCGCAGTATTTT. It is translated as CASSQVQGESQYF.